Below are 31 T cell receptor beta chains sequenced from a single sample in a study of blood T cell repertoires in COVID-19. Assay: immunoSEQ multiplex PCR; the TCRdb copy retains only in-frame clones and omits some. This table holds roughly 6,800 clones, 80% to 90% found once. The material sequenced was peripheral blood. These receptor sequences come from a human donor with active COVID-19. The donor label of this sample is uncertain.

CDR3 sequence (DNA): TGCAGTGCCACGGGGGATGGGCAGTATTTT. Encoded protein: CSATGDGQYF. The chain has TRBV20-1 and TRBJ2-3, with D possibly TRBD2 on 6 matching bases. V lost 6 bases and J 11 bases, leaving 12 bases between the germline ends. CDR1 is DFQATT, CDR2 SNEGSKA, per germline (reference sequence). The CDR3 covers 10 residues.

The chain recombines TRBV10-3 with TRBJ2-1, with 15 bases that match TRBD2. The germline V gene encodes CDR1 ENHRY and CDR2 SYGVKD. The CDR3 consists of 16 residues. V lost 4 bases to trimming and J lost 6 bases; unmatched junction nucleotides: 4. The CDR3 DNA is TGTGCCATCAGTGGGACTAGCGGGAGGGCCAGCAATGAGCAGTTCTTC. Translation gives CAISGTSGRASNEQFF.

The gene calls are TRBV11-2 and TRBJ1-1; D perhaps matches TRBD1 (5 bases). V dropped 6 bases and J dropped 11 bases, with 16 bases sitting between them. The germline V gene has CDR1 SGHAT and CDR2 FQNNGV. This CDR3 is built from 12 residues. The CDR3 reads CASRKGQGLAFF. The DNA for the CDR3 is TGTGCCAGCAGAAAGGGGCAGGGATTGGCTTTCTTT.

The rearrangement uses TRBV6-2 or TRBV6-3 and TRBJ2-5, with 11 nucleotides matching TRBD2. The CDR3 length is 16 residues. Looked up from germline, CDR1 is MNHEY and CDR2 is SVGEGT. The V segment lost 5 bases and the J segment 2 bases; nucleotides outside the gene matches: 7. The CDR3, as DNA: TGTGCCAGCAGTGGCCCCGGGACTAGCGGACAAGAGACCCAGTACTTC. This sequence encodes CASSGPGTSGQETQYF.

The chain recombines TRBV2 with TRBJ2-2; possibly TRBD2 for D (5 bases). This CDR3 contains 14 residues. Trimming left V 7 bases short and J 2 bases short, with 11 bases between. Germline V CDR1 and CDR2: SNHLY, FYNNEI. CDR3 loop: CASTDSGNTGELFF. In DNA, the CDR3 is TGTGCCAGCACGGACTCCGGAAACACCGGGGAGCTGTTTTTT.

The chain is built from TRBV5-6 and TRBJ1-1, with a tentative D call TRBD1 (5 bases). The CDR3 spans 13 residues. CDR1 and CDR2 (germline): SGHDT, YYEEEE. V was shortened by 1 base and J by 9 bases, with 13 bases between the two germline ends. The CDR3 DNA is TGTGCCAGCAGCTTGTGGTCGGGACTAAAAGCTTTCTTT. Protein sequence: CASSLWSGLKAFF.

This clone was detected only once. The rearrangement joins TRBV6-5 to TRBJ1-2; TRBD1 matches 7 bases. The CDR3 is 15 residues long. The ends lost 6 bases at V and 8 bases at J; junction bases unmatched: 15. Germline V gene lookup returns CDR1 MNHEY and CDR2 SVGAGI. The CDR3 protein is CASRTYRGTGQGYTF. The CDR3 DNA reads TGTGCCAGCAGAACCTACAGGGGTACGGGCCAGGGCTACACCTTC.

The chain carries TRBV27 and TRBJ2-5; the D gene is possibly TRBD1 (5 bases). The V end lost 2 bases, the J end lost 5 bases, and 15 bases lay between the germline ends. Germline V gene data show CDR1 as MNHEY and CDR2 as SMNVEV (reference sequence). The CDR3 has 15 residues. The CDR3 DNA reads TGTGCCAGCAGTTTAGGCAGGGCCTTAGGGGAGACCCAGTACTTC. Its protein is CASSLGRALGETQYF.

This chain uses TRBV19 with TRBJ2-3; TRBD1 matches at 7 bases. This CDR3 spans 15 amino acids. J lost 4 bases, V lost 0 bases, and 4 bases had no gene match. Germline CDR1 and CDR2: LNHDA and SQIVND (reference sequence). The CDR3 DNA is TGTGCCAGTAGTATAGAGAAACAGGGGTCAGATACGCAGTATTTT. The encoded protein is CASSIEKQGSDTQYF.

J is TRBJ2-7 and V is TRBV10-2; a weak D match, TRBD2 (6 bases). The V and J ends lost 4 bases and 2 bases respectively, with 21 bases between them. The CDR3 spans 17 residues. The V gene's germline CDR1 is WSHSY and CDR2 SAAADI. The CDR3: CASSAFRGSGPPYEQYF. The CDR3 nucleotides read TGCGCCAGCAGTGCCTTTAGGGGTAGCGGTCCTCCCTACGAGCAGTACTTC.

The V gene is TRBV18, the J gene TRBJ2-2; 10 bases fit TRBD2. Germline trimming cut 3 bases from V and 4 bases from J; bases unmatched to any gene: 8. Per germline, CDR1 KGHSH and CDR2 LQKENI. The length of the CDR3 is 17 residues. The CDR3 DNA follows: TGTGCCAGCTCACCGACCGAGGGACTAGCGTTCACCGGGGAGCTGTTTTTT. Its translation is CASSPTEGLAFTGELFF. The entire variable domain, with the rest obtained from reference TRBV18 and TRBJ2-2, is as follows: NAGVMQNPRHLVRRRGQEARLRCSPMKGHSHVYWYRQLPEEGLKFMVYLQKENIIDESGMPKERFSAEFPKEGPSILRIQQVVRGDSAAYFCASSPTEGLAFTGELFFGEGSRLTVL.

CDR3 bases: TGTGCCAGCAGCCCTAGCGGGAACACCGGGGAGCTGTTTTTT. Protein: CASSPSGNTGELFF. The chain recombines TRBV7-2 with TRBJ2-2; 7 positions agree with TRBD2. CDR1 is SGHTA, CDR2 FQGNSA, per germline. The CDR3 has 14 residues. J lost 1 base, V lost 5 bases, and 1 base had no gene match.

This clone turned up a few times. The chain links TRBV2 to TRBJ1-3, with D maybe TRBD1 (6 bases). V was shortened by 4 bases and J by 9 bases, with 13 bases between the two germline ends. Germline V gives CDR1 SNHLY, CDR2 FYNNEI. The CDR3 contains 13 residues. CDR3 in DNA: TGTGCCAGCAGTGGGACAGCCGAGACCACCATATATTTT. Translation: CASSGTAETTIYF.

This clone was seen a single time. The chain joins TRBV5-1 to TRBJ1-2; TRBD1 is a possible D gene (6 bases). Trimming took off 5 bases at V and 5 bases at J, with 19 bases between the two ends. The CDR3 has 15 residues. Germline assignment: CDR1 SGHRS and CDR2 YFSETQ. Here the CDR3 reads CASSQYGGPGYGYTF. CDR3 bases: TGCGCCAGCAGTCAATACGGGGGGCCGGGATATGGCTACACCTTC.

This clone was counted a few times. The rearrangement joins TRBV10-3 to TRBJ2-2, with 9 bases that match TRBD1. Trimming cost V 5 bases and J 2 bases; bases outside gene matches: 6. Germline V gives CDR1 ENHRY, CDR2 SYGVKD. The CDR3 is 16 residues long. Here the CDR3 DNA reads TGTGCCATCAGTATCCTACAGGGGGCCAACACCGGGGAGCTGTTTTTT. Its translation: CAISILQGANTGELFF.

The rearrangement links TRBV12-3 or TRBV12-4 to TRBJ2-2; D ambiguous. V shed 2 bases and J shed 4 bases, with 2 bases lying between them. The CDR3 runs 12 residues. CDR3 loop: CASSLRTGELFF. In DNA, the CDR3 is TGTGCCAGCAGTTTACGCACCGGGGAGCTGTTTTTT.

This sequence joins TRBV21-1 and TRBJ1-5; the tabulated D call, TRBD1, remains unverified against the DNA. TRBV21-1 is classified as a pseudogene. This CDR3 comprises 20 residues. The CDR3 here is CASSKGTDRGSVCSNQPQHF. In DNA form, the CDR3 reads TGTGCCAGCAGCAAAGGGACCGACAGGGGGTCGGTATGTAGCAATCAGCCCCAGCATTTT.

This chain joins TRBV4-1 and TRBJ2-5, with D tentatively TRBD2 (6 bases). This CDR3 is built from 15 residues. Deletions cut 0 bases from V and 4 bases from J, with 12 bases between. CDR1 is MGHRA and CDR2 is YSYEKL in the germline V gene. CDR3 protein: CASSQDWRAGETQYF. CDR3 nucleotides: TGCGCCAGCAGCCAAGATTGGAGGGCAGGAGAGACCCAGTACTTC.

About this clone itself: Its ends do not fully match the called genes, so a read error is possible. In DNA form, the CDR3 reads TGTGCTAGCAGCTTAGTGGCCGACTCGGGGGAGCAGTTCTTC. It specifies CASSLVADSGEQFF. The V gene is TRBV7-7, the J gene TRBJ2-1, with a weak D call TRBD2 (5 bases). The CDR3 length is 14 residues. Looked up from germline, CDR1 is SSHAT and CDR2 is FNYEAQ (reference sequence). Full variable domain (rest looked up from reference TRBV7-7 and TRBJ2-1): GAGVSQSPRYKVTKRGQDVTLRCDPISSHATLYWYQQALGQGPEFLTYFNYEAQPDKSGLPSDRFSAERPEGSISTLTIQRTEQRDSAMYRCASSLVADSGEQFFGPGTRLTVL.

The rearrangement joins TRBV4-3 to TRBJ1-1, with D perhaps matching TRBD1 (6 bases). The V gene's germline CDR1 is LGHNA and CDR2 YSLEER. This CDR3 has 15 residues. V was pared by 3 bases and J by 3 bases, with 14 bases between. The CDR3 here is CASSQRQVRDTEAFF. For the CDR3, the DNA is TGCGCCAGCAGCCAGCGACAGGTGAGGGACACTGAAGCTTTCTTT.

This rearrangement joins TRBV13 to TRBJ1-1; 7 nucleotides line up with TRBD1. After removal of 2 bases from V and 1 base from J, the junction contained 7 bases not matched to a gene. CDR3 length equals 16 residues. Germline CDR1 PRHDT, CDR2 FYEKMQ (reference sequence). CDR3 amino acids: CASSLWDSHPNTEAFF. The CDR3 nucleotides are TGTGCCAGCAGCTTATGGGACAGCCACCCGAACACTGAAGCTTTCTTT. Supplemented by reference TRBV13 and TRBJ1-1, the full variable domain reads AAGVIQSPRHLIKEKRETATLKCYPIPRHDTVYWYQQGPGQDPQFLISFYEKMQSDKGSIPDRFSAQQFSDYHSELNMSSLELGDSALYFCASSLWDSHPNTEAFFGQGTRLTVV.

CDR3 DNA sequence: TGTGCCAGCAGTTTATTGATCACAGGGGACCCCTCTGGGGCCAACGTCCTGACTTTC. It specifies CASSLLITGDPSGANVLTF. This chain links TRBV28 with TRBJ2-6; 7 positions match TRBD1. This CDR3 has 19 amino acids. Trimming took 1 base from V and 0 from J; bases not matched to a gene: 9. CDR1 and CDR2 from the germline V gene are MDHEN and SYDVKM.

The rearrangement uses TRBV6-5 and TRBJ2-6; possible D gene TRBD2, 5 bases. The germline V gene has CDR1 MNHEY and CDR2 SVGAGI. V was cut by 5 bases and J by 1 base, with 9 bases left in between. The CDR3 covers 15 residues. This chain's CDR3 is CASSTGESGANVLTF. DNA for the CDR3: TGTGCCAGCAGTACCGGGGAGTCTGGGGCCAACGTCCTGACTTTC.

This chain links TRBV5-6 with TRBJ2-1; D gene uncertain. Trimming pared 3 bases from V and 1 base from J, leaving 8 bases between. CDR1 is SGHDT and CDR2 is YYEEEE in the germline V gene. The CDR3 extends over 14 amino acids. The CDR3 region is CASSSGGSYNEQFF. CDR3 bases: TGTGCCAGCAGCTCGGGTGGTTCCTACAATGAGCAGTTCTTC.

The chain has TRBV2 and TRBJ2-1; the D gene is possibly TRBD2 (6 bases). The CDR3 is made up of 14 amino acids. Trimming removed 6 bases from V and 8 bases from J, with 17 bases in between. Germline loops: CDR1 SNHLY, CDR2 FYNNEI. This chain's CDR3 is CASRALISGHEQFF. CDR3 DNA sequence: TGTGCCAGCAGGGCCCTAATTAGCGGTCATGAGCAGTTCTTC.

V usage is TRBV3-1 (or the pseudogene TRBV3-2) and J usage is TRBJ2-5, with TRBD2 matching over 7 bases. With 0 bases clipped from V and 4 bases from J, the junction kept 11 bases outside the gene matches. The CDR3 runs to 17 residues. The germline gives CDR1 LGHDT, CDR2 YNNKEL (reference sequence). The CDR3 DNA reads TGTGCCAGCAGCCAAGATGTCGCGGGGGTAAGGGGAGAGACCCAGTACTTC. Its protein is CASSQDVAGVRGETQYF.

CDR3 sequence (DNA): TGTGCCTGGAGACTAGCGGGGGGGAAGTGGGAGCAGTACTTC. Translation: CAWRLAGGKWEQYF. The V gene is TRBV30, the J gene TRBJ2-7; 13 nucleotides match TRBD2. Germline values: CDR1 GTSNPN, CDR2 SVGIG (reference sequence). The ends lost 3 bases at V and 7 bases at J; junction bases unmatched: 6. The CDR3 covers 14 residues.

J is TRBJ2-7 and V is TRBV6-1; D not certain. CDR1 is MNHNS and CDR2 is SASEGT in the germline V gene. The germline V and J ends were trimmed by 3 bases and 1 base, with 13 bases remaining between them. The CDR3 contains 15 residues. This CDR3 reads CASSDHPPVSYEQYF. CDR3 bases: TGTGCCAGCAGTGATCATCCGCCAGTTTCCTACGAGCAGTACTTC.

This clone was seen just once. The CDR3 sequence: CASSLRLALSTDTQYF. Here the CDR3 DNA reads TGTGCCAGCAGCCTTCGACTAGCGTTAAGCACAGATACGCAGTATTTT. This chain links TRBV7-2 with TRBJ2-3; 8 bases fit TRBD2. The V gene's germline CDR1 is SGHTA and CDR2 FQGNSA. The length of the CDR3 is 16 residues. Losses at the gene ends were 5 bases for V and 0 bases for J; bases not matched to a gene: 7.

V and J are TRBV5-1 and TRBJ1-1; D unresolved. This CDR3 is built from 15 residues. CDR1 and CDR2 (germline): SGHRS, YFSETQ. V was shortened by 0 bases and J by 2 bases, with 11 bases between the two germline ends. For the CDR3, the DNA is TGCGCCAGCAGCTTGGGGGCCAGTCCCAACACTGAAGCTTTCTTT. Amino acid sequence: CASSLGASPNTEAFF. Full variable domain (outside the CDR3, taken from reference TRBV5-1 and TRBJ1-1): KAGVTQTPRYLIKTRGQQVTLSCSPISGHRSVSWYQQTPGQGLQFLFEYFSETQRNKGNFPGRFSGRQFSNSRSEMNVSTLELGDSALYLCASSLGASPNTEAFFGQGTRLTVV.

The chain employs TRBV18 and TRBJ1-5; D gene uncertain. V lost 1 base, J lost 3 bases, and 10 bases lay in between. Germline V lookup: CDR1 KGHSH, CDR2 LQKENI. CDR3 length equals 15 residues. In nucleotides, the CDR3 is TGTGCCAGCTCACCACAGGGAGGTACCAATCAGCCCCAGCATTTT. Translated, it gives CASSPQGGTNQPQHF.